The 18 T cell receptor beta chains below come from one sample, sequenced in a study of T cell responses to AZD1222 COVID-19 vaccine. Sequenced by immunoSEQ multiplex PCR; TCRdb stores in-frame clones only, minus some. The repertoire holds under 200,000 clones, with approximately 90% as singletons. The sequencing here drew on peripheral blood, taken 28 days after the second AZD1222 dose. These receptors all stem from an adult who received the AZD1222 COVID-19 vaccine.

The chain is built from TRBV30 and TRBJ2-5; 8 positions match TRBD1. The V segment lost 3 bases and the J segment 4 bases; nucleotides outside the gene matches: 7. Per germline, CDR1 GTSNPN and CDR2 SVGIG (reference sequence). This CDR3 region has 14 residues. The CDR3, as DNA: TGTGCCTGGAGCCAGAGACAGGGGCGAGAGACCCAGTACTTC. It specifies CAWSQRQGRETQYF. The variable domain in full, with the rest retrieved from reference TRBV30 and TRBJ2-5, is SQTIHQWPATLVQPVGSPLSLECTVEGTSNPNLYWYRQAAGRGLQLLFYSVGIGQISSEVPQNLSASRPQDRQFILSSKKLLLSDSGFYLCAWSQRQGRETQYFGPGTRLLVL.

The chain recombines TRBV14 with TRBJ2-7, with TRBD1 matching over 12 bases. This CDR3 spans 15 amino acids. V lost 4 bases to trimming and J lost 5 bases; unmatched junction nucleotides: 6. Per germline, CDR1 SGHDN and CDR2 FVKESK. The CDR3 sequence is CASSRPGQGAHEQYF. For the CDR3, the DNA is TGTGCCAGCAGCCGTCCGGGACAGGGGGCCCACGAGCAGTACTTC.

This clone has a single count. The chain joins TRBV9 to TRBJ2-5; D tentatively fits TRBD1 or TRBD2 (5 bases each). The CDR3 sequence is 14 residues long. CDR1 is SGDLS, CDR2 YYNGEE, per germline. V lost 3 bases to trimming and J lost 5 bases, with 14 bases between them. The CDR3, as DNA: TGTGCCAGCAGCGCACCCCAATGGGGGGAGACCCAGTACTTC. Encoded protein: CASSAPQWGETQYF.

The chain links TRBV28 to TRBJ2-7; possible D gene TRBD1, 5 bases. CDR1 and CDR2 (germline): MDHEN, SYDVKM. V gave up 2 bases and J gave up 6 bases, with 11 bases separating them. The CDR3 totals 13 residues. The CDR3 loop reads CASSLPGNGEQYF. CDR3 bases: TGTGCCAGCAGTTTACCAGGGAACGGCGAGCAGTACTTC.

This clone has a single count. This chain joins TRBV19 and TRBJ2-3; 16 positions agree with TRBD2. The CDR3 is 19 amino acids. CDR1 is LNHDA, CDR2 SQIVND, per germline (reference sequence). J was trimmed by 6 bases and V by 5 bases; bases with no gene match: 14. The CDR3 spells CASSENMGLAGGQRDTQYF. The CDR3 nucleotides read TGTGCCAGTAGTGAAAATATGGGACTAGCGGGAGGGCAGCGGGATACGCAGTATTTT.

The chain has TRBV27 and TRBJ1-1; D might be TRBD1 (6 bases). This CDR3 has 16 amino acids. Germline V gene data show CDR1 as MNHEY and CDR2 as SMNVEV (reference sequence). The germline V and J ends were trimmed by 4 bases and 4 bases, with 19 bases remaining between them. DNA of the CDR3: TGTGCCAGCAGTTGGGGGCGTGGCAGGGAGGCCACTGAAGCTTTCTTT. Protein sequence: CASSWGRGREATEAFF.

The chain combines TRBV25-1 with TRBJ1-4, with D tentatively TRBD1 (5 bases). CDR1 is MGHDK and CDR2 is SYGVNS in the germline V gene. This CDR3 is built from 16 residues. The ends were cut back, 1 base at V and 4 bases at J, with 13 bases in the middle. CDR3 in DNA: TGTGCCAGCAGTGAATCAAGGGGAGGGCTTAATGAAAAACTGTTTTTT. Translating it yields CASSESRGGLNEKLFF.

The chain is built from TRBV9 and TRBJ1-2, with no clear D. The ends were cut back, 4 bases at V and 2 bases at J, with 6 bases in the middle. The CDR3 runs to 12 residues. In germline, CDR1 is SGDLS, CDR2 YYNGEE. The CDR3 DNA follows: TGTGCCAGCAGCTCTGGCAACTATGGCTACACCTTC. As protein: CASSSGNYGYTF. The full variable domain, with the rest looked up from reference TRBV9 and TRBJ1-2, is DSGVTQTPKHLITATGQRVTLRCSPRSGDLSVYWYQQSLDQGLQFLIQYYNGEERAKGNILERFSAQQFPDLHSELNLSSLELGDSALYFCASSSGNYGYTFGSGTRLTVV.

V gene TRBV9 combines with J gene TRBJ1-4, with D perhaps matching TRBD1 (6 bases). The CDR3 is made up of 13 amino acids. CDR1 SGDLS and CDR2 YYNGEE come from the germline V gene. The ends were cut back, 4 bases at V and 7 bases at J, with 11 bases in the middle. The CDR3 coding sequence is TGTGCCAGCAGCCCAGGACAGCTTGAAAAACTGTTTTTT. Protein sequence: CASSPGQLEKLFF. Full variable domain (outside the CDR3, taken from reference TRBV9 and TRBJ1-4): DSGVTQTPKHLITATGQRVTLRCSPRSGDLSVYWYQQSLDQGLQFLIQYYNGEERAKGNILERFSAQQFPDLHSELNLSSLELGDSALYFCASSPGQLEKLFFGSGTQLSVL.

The genes are TRBV28 and TRBJ1-2; 12 positions agree with TRBD1. Looked up from germline, CDR1 is MDHEN and CDR2 is SYDVKM. Trimming took 5 bases from V and 4 from J; bases not matched to a gene: 2. The CDR3 has 14 amino acids. CDR3 sequence: CASSGTGGLYGYTF. The CDR3 DNA follows: TGTGCCAGCAGTGGGACAGGGGGCCTCTATGGCTACACCTTC.

This clone was seen a handful of times. CDR3 sequence reads: CASSPRTFLSYEQYF. In DNA form, the CDR3 reads TGTGCCAGCAGCCCGCGGACTTTCCTCTCCTACGAGCAGTACTTC. This chain uses TRBV7-2 with TRBJ2-7; possibly TRBD2 for D (5 bases). Germline lookup yields CDR1 SGHTA and CDR2 FQGNSA. Deletions cut 5 bases from V and 0 bases from J, with 14 bases between. CDR3 size: 15 residues.

CDR3 amino acids: CASRLQTSGGEQFF. The CDR3 DNA follows: TGTGCCAGCAGATTACAGACTAGCGGAGGGGAGCAGTTCTTC. The chain links TRBV6-4 to TRBJ2-1, with TRBD2 identical over 9 bases. CDR1 and CDR2 from the germline V gene are MRHNA and SNTAGT. The CDR3 has 14 residues. V lost 6 bases to trimming and J lost 10 bases; unmatched junction nucleotides: 10.

The chain links TRBV10-3 to TRBJ1-1; D ambiguous. Germline CDR1 reads ENHRY; CDR2 reads SYGVKD. The CDR3 covers 13 residues. The V and J ends lost 4 bases and 3 bases respectively, with 9 bases between them. The CDR3 sequence is CAISVGEDTEAFF. DNA of the CDR3: TGTGCCATCAGTGTCGGAGAGGACACTGAAGCTTTCTTT.

The chain uses TRBV9 and TRBJ2-1; no definite D call. The length of the CDR3 is 10 residues. Per the germline V gene, CDR1 is SGDLS and CDR2 is YYNGEE. V lost 6 bases and J 9 bases, leaving 7 bases between the germline ends. The CDR3 DNA follows: TGTGCCAGCACGCATCGTGAGCAGTTCTTC. Protein product: CASTHREQFF. Full variable domain (remainder filled in from reference TRBV9 and TRBJ2-1): DSGVTQTPKHLITATGQRVTLRCSPRSGDLSVYWYQQSLDQGLQFLIQYYNGEERAKGNILERFSAQQFPDLHSELNLSSLELGDSALYFCASTHREQFFGPGTRLTVL.

The V call is TRBV11-2, the J call TRBJ2-3, with no clear D. Germline lookup yields CDR1 SGHAT and CDR2 FQNNGV. This CDR3 has 14 residues. Trimming removed 0 bases at V and 4 bases at J, with 8 bases between. The CDR3 nucleotides are TGTGCCAGCAGCTTAGAGCTAGTCGCAGATACGCAGTATTTT. Protein product: CASSLELVADTQYF.

This clone was detected once. The chain carries TRBV19 and TRBJ1-1; the D is unclear. The CDR3 is 15 amino acids. Per the germline V gene, CDR1 is LNHDA and CDR2 is SQIVND (reference sequence). The V and J ends lost 3 bases and 6 bases respectively, with 17 bases between them. The CDR3 region is CASSMNGVVGAEAFF. Here the CDR3 DNA reads TGTGCCAGTAGTATGAATGGGGTAGTCGGGGCTGAAGCTTTCTTT.

The chain couples TRBV10-3 to TRBJ2-7; 8 nucleotides agree with TRBD1. CDR1 is ENHRY and CDR2 is SYGVKD in the germline V gene. This CDR3 is 17 amino acids long. The J segment lost 3 bases and the V segment lost 5 bases, leaving 15 bases of the junction unmatched. CDR3 DNA: TGTGCCATCAGTCGCGACCCCCCCGGGACAGGACGCTACGAGCAGTACTTC. Its translation: CAISRDPPGTGRYEQYF.

The chain links TRBV9 to TRBJ2-3, with D possibly matching TRBD1 (5 bases). The CDR3 contains 16 residues. Looked up from germline, CDR1 is SGDLS and CDR2 is YYNGEE. V shed 6 bases and J shed 1 base, with 18 bases lying between them. The CDR3 loop is CASTPRDSLGTDTQYF. The CDR3 region has the DNA TGTGCCAGCACCCCTCGAGACAGCCTCGGCACAGATACGCAGTATTTT.